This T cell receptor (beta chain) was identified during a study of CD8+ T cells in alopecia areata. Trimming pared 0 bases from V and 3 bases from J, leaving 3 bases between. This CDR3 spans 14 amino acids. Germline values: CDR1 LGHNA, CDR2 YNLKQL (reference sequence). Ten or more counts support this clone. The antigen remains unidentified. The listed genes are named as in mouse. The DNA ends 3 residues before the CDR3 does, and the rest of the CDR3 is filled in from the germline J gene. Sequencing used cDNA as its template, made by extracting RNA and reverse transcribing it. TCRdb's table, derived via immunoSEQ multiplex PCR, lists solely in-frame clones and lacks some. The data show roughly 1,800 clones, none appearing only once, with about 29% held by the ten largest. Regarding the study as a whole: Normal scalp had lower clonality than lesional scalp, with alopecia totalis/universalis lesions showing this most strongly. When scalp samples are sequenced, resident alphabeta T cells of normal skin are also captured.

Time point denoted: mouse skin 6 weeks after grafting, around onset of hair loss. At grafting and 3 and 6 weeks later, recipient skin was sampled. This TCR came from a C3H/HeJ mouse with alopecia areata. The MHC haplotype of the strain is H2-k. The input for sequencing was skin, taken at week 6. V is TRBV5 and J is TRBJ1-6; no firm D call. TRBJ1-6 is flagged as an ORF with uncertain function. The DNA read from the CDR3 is TGTGCCAGCAGCCAAGACAGCTATAATTCGCCC. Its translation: CASSQDSYNSP. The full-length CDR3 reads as CASSQDSYNSPLYF.